The 25 T cell receptor beta chains below were found in one sample sequenced in a study of kidney transplant recipient with SARS-CoV-2 infection. Via MiXCR, TCRdb re-called the reads, giving one row per CDR3 protein. The sample lists fewer than 250,000 distinct CDR3 sequences, about 28% occurring once. Sequencing was performed on a blood sample, taken at baseline and between days 110 and 120 from a kidney transplant recipient. The receptors derive from a male patient younger than 45 who had COVID-19 and was a kidney transplant recipient. Some of these T cells may belong to the graft donor.

This clonotype has a count of ten or more. The chain combines TRBV7-1 with TRBJ1-2; D remains unclear. TRBV7-1 falls under the ORF class, with uncertain function. Trimming pared 5 bases from V and 4 bases from J, leaving 23 bases between. This CDR3 region has 17 residues. The CDR3: CASSPSNHEGKTYGYTF. In DNA, the CDR3 is TGTGCCAGCAGCCCAAGTAATCACGAGGGAAAGACCTATGGCTACACCTTC.

At least ten counts were recorded for this clonotype. V usage is TRBV3-1 and J usage is TRBJ1-1; TRBD1 might be the D (5 bases). From germline, CDR1 is LGHDT and CDR2 YNNKEL (reference sequence). The CDR3 has 13 residues. V was trimmed by 8 bases and J by 4 bases, leaving 14 bases between them. For the CDR3, the DNA is TGTGCCAGCGCACGGGGGGGGGTCACTGAAGCTTTCTTT. This encodes CASARGGVTEAFF.

This clonotype has at least ten counts. This chain joins TRBV25-1 and TRBJ1-1; 7 bases fit TRBD1. Per the germline V gene, CDR1 is MGHDK and CDR2 is SYGVNS. The CDR3 totals 16 residues. Losses at the gene ends were 4 bases for V and 0 bases for J; bases not matched to a gene: 8. The CDR3 nucleotides read TGTGCCAGCAGTGGCCGGGACAGAAGAATGAACACTGAAGCTTTCTTT. Translating gives CASSGRDRRMNTEAFF. Drawing the rest from reference TRBV25-1 and TRBJ1-1, the complete variable domain is EADIYQTPRYLVIGTGKKITLECSQTMGHDKMYWYQQDPGMELHLIHYSYGVNSTEKGDLSSESTVSRIRTEHFPLTLESARPSHTSQYLCASSGRDRRMNTEAFFGQGTRLTVV.

A remark on this clonotype: This may arise from a read error, as a much more abundant clone is one base away. The chain couples TRBV8-2 to TRBJ2-6. TRBV8-2 is a documented pseudogene. This CDR3 is 17 amino acids long. The DNA for the CDR3 is TGTGGCAACAATAAAAGGATAACACAAAGTCGGGCCAACGTCCTGGCTTTC. Protein: CGNNKRITQSRANVLAF.

This clonotype was observed many times. This chain joins TRBV2 and TRBJ2-7, with 7 positions matching TRBD1. The germline gives CDR1 SNHLY, CDR2 FYNNEI. The CDR3 covers 12 residues. The J segment lost 3 bases and the V segment lost 7 bases, leaving 3 bases of the junction unmatched. CDR3 region: CASIQGNYEQYF. In DNA, the CDR3 is TGTGCCAGCATACAGGGGAACTACGAGCAGTACTTC.

A word on this clonotype: A read error is possible here, since a much larger clone lies one base away. The genes are TRBV11-2 and TRBJ1-2; D not resolved. V lost 4 bases to trimming and J lost 6 bases, with 24 bases between them. The CDR3 totals 17 residues. In germline, CDR1 is SGHAT, CDR2 FQNNGV. CDR3 DNA: TGTGCCAGCAGCTCTTTGCAAACAAGCAGAAAGACCAATGGCTACACCTTC. It is translated as CASSSLQTSRKTNGYTF.

The count of this clonotype is one. Compared with germline, one end of the junction differs, possibly owing to a read error. J is TRBJ2-2 and V is TRBV5-4; TRBD1 aligns across 8 bases. From germline, CDR1 is SGHNT and CDR2 YYREEE (reference sequence). This CDR3 is 15 amino acids long. The CDR3 bases are TGTGCCGGCAGCCCGAGGACAGGGTCGGCCGGGGAGCTGTTTTTT. Translated: CAGSPRTGSAGELFF.

This clonotype occurred many times. CDR3 sequence (DNA): TGTGCCAGCAGCCCCTCAAGAGGGACTACTGAAGCTTTCTTT. This translates into CASSPSRGTTEAFF. The chain recombines TRBV7-8 with TRBJ1-1; perhaps TRBD1 as D (5 bases). V was shortened by 5 bases and J by 5 bases, with 15 bases between the two germline ends. The germline V gene has CDR1 SGHVS and CDR2 FQNEAQ. The CDR3 loop spans 14 amino acids.

This clonotype was picked up one time. Just one base apart from a much larger clone, this may be a read error. J is TRBJ2-1 and V is TRBV5-8; D unclear. Germline loops: CDR1 SGHTS, CDR2 YDEGEE. The V end lost 4 bases, the J end lost 4 bases, and 3 bases lay between the germline ends. The length of the CDR3 is 11 residues. The CDR3 reads CASSMYNEQFF. In DNA form, the CDR3 reads TGTGCCAGCAGCATGTACAATGAGCAGTTCTTC. Full variable domain (remainder filled in from reference TRBV5-8 and TRBJ2-1): EAGVTQSPTHLIKTRGQQATLRCSPISGHTSVYWYQQALGLGLQFLLWYDEGEERNRGNFPPRFSGRQFPNYSSELNVNALELEDSALYLCASSMYNEQFFGPGTRLTVL.

Comment on this clonotype: A much more abundant neighbour one base away suggests this may be a read error. In DNA, the CDR3 is TGTGCCAGCAGCGACGGCAGGGGGTCAGGAGAAAAACTGTTTTTT. This sequence encodes CASSDGRGSGEKLFF. The rearrangement links TRBV7-9 to TRBJ1-4; 7 bases are a match to TRBD1. The J segment lost 8 bases and the V segment lost 5 bases, leaving 11 bases of the junction unmatched. Germline values: CDR1 SEHNR, CDR2 FQNEAQ (reference sequence). The CDR3 totals 15 residues.

This clonotype was recorded at least ten times. The rearrangement joins TRBV11-2 to TRBJ1-2, with D unclear. CDR1 SGHAT and CDR2 FQNNGV come from the germline V gene. V was pared by 5 bases and J by 4 bases, with 23 bases between. The CDR3 extends over 17 amino acids. CDR3 amino acids: CASSVQLTSRKTYGYTF. Written as DNA, the CDR3 is TGTGCCAGCAGCGTACAGCTAACAAGCAGAAAGACCTATGGCTACACCTTC.

This clonotype has ten or more counts. CDR3 DNA: TGTGCCAGCAGTGAAAGGGGACAGGGGAACACCGGGGAGCTGTTTTTT. Protein sequence: CASSERGQGNTGELFF. This rearrangement joins TRBV2 to TRBJ2-2, with TRBD1 matching 9 bases. The J segment lost 1 base and the V segment lost 2 bases, leaving 2 bases of the junction unmatched. The CDR3 extends over 16 amino acids. CDR1 SNHLY and CDR2 FYNNEI come from the germline V gene.

Many counts were recorded for this clonotype. The CDR3 reads CASSRQSTGELFF. In nucleotides, the CDR3 is TGTGCCAGCAGTCGACAGAGCACCGGGGAGCTGTTTTTT. The chain has TRBV6-5 and TRBJ2-2; D is perhaps TRBD1 (5 bases). CDR3 length: 13 residues. Germline lookup yields CDR1 MNHEY and CDR2 SVGAGI. The ends were cut back, 5 bases at V and 4 bases at J, with 8 bases in the middle.

Remarks on this clonotype: One base away lies a much larger clone, so this may be a sequencing read error. The rearrangement joins TRBV7-2 to TRBJ1-2; D call uncertain. This CDR3 spans 17 amino acids. Germline-derived CDR1 and CDR2 are SGHTA and FQGNSA. Deletions cut 5 bases from V and 6 bases from J, with 25 bases between. In DNA form, the CDR3 reads TGTGCCAGCAGCGTAGAAAACAGAGACGGAAAGACCCATGGCTACACCTTC. Translated: CASSVENRDGKTHGYTF.

This clonotype has just a few counts. The V and J genes are TRBV20-1 and TRBJ2-5; possibly TRBD2 for D (7 bases). This CDR3 has 13 amino acids. Germline V lookup: CDR1 DFQATT, CDR2 SNEGSKA (reference sequence). The germline V and J ends were trimmed by 6 bases and 4 bases, with 15 bases remaining between them. The DNA of the CDR3 is TGCAGTGCGGGGGGGGCAGGGCTAGAGACCCAGTACTTC. Translating it yields CSAGGAGLETQYF.

Many counts were recorded for this clonotype. The CDR3 DNA is TGTGCCAGCAGCTCGTACCTGAGCGGTGGCTACACCTTC. Amino acid sequence: CASSSYLSGGYTF. V usage is TRBV7-2 and J usage is TRBJ1-2; D ambiguous. Germline V gives CDR1 SGHTA, CDR2 FQGNSA. The CDR3 spans 13 residues. The V and J ends lost 4 bases and 7 bases respectively, with 13 bases between them.

The rearrangement links TRBV5-1 to TRBJ2-3, with 10 bases lining up with TRBD2. The V gene end was trimmed by 4 bases and the J gene end by 3 bases; junction bases not matched to a gene: 5. This CDR3 region has 15 residues. Per germline, CDR1 SGHRS and CDR2 YFSETQ. The CDR3 sequence: CASSPSGRWTDTQYF. Here the CDR3 DNA reads TGCGCCAGCAGCCCTAGCGGGAGATGGACAGATACGCAGTATTTT.

With respect to this clonotype: This may stem from a read error, because a much larger clone lies one nucleotide away. The chain links TRBV5-5 to TRBJ1-2; no clear D gene. Germline-derived CDR1 and CDR2 are SGHKS and YYEKEE (reference sequence). V was clipped by 7 bases and J by 7 bases, with 26 bases between them. This CDR3 has 16 amino acids. This CDR3 is CASFFAVSRKTCGYTF. CDR3 nucleotides: TGTGCCAGCTTCTTTGCTGTCTCGCGAAAGACCTGTGGCTACACCTTC.

This clonotype has ten or more counts. This rearrangement joins TRBV12-3 or TRBV12-4 to TRBJ2-2; 10 bases map to TRBD2. The CDR3 has 17 residues. J lost 2 bases, V lost 4 bases, and 7 bases had no gene match. The CDR3 coding sequence is TGTGCCAGCAGTTGGGATGGACTAGCGGAAAACACCGGGGAGCTGTTTTTT. Protein: CASSWDGLAENTGELFF.

This clonotype is a singleton in its sample. Just one base apart from a much larger clone, this may be a read error. This rearrangement joins TRBV12-5 to TRBJ2-1, with D possibly being TRBD1 or TRBD2 (5 bases each). Germline assignment: CDR1 LGHNT and CDR2 FRNRAP. The CDR3 loop spans 15 amino acids. The CDR3 nucleotides read TGTGCTAGTGTTCCCCCGGGACGCCTCTACAATGAGCGGTTCTTC. This codes for CASVPPGRLYNERFF.

This clonotype has ten or more counts. The chain couples TRBV25-1 to TRBJ1-2; D gene uncertain. Germline V CDR1 and CDR2: MGHDK, SYGVNS. V dropped 5 bases and J dropped 4 bases, with 23 bases sitting between them. This CDR3 has 17 residues. CDR3 nucleotides: TGTGCCAGCAGTTACTTGATAGAACTGGGAAAGACCTATGGCTACACCTTC. Translated, it gives CASSYLIELGKTYGYTF.

This clonotype was counted between two and nine times. This rearrangement joins TRBV20-1 to TRBJ1-1, with D uncertain. The CDR3 loop spans 11 amino acids. CDR1 is DFQATT and CDR2 is SNEGSKA in the germline V gene (reference sequence). V gave up 4 bases and J gave up 11 bases, with 14 bases separating them. Here the CDR3 DNA reads TGCAGTGCTACAACTGCCCGTGGGGCTTTCTTT. Translation: CSATTARGAFF.

This clonotype was observed many times. The chain uses TRBV5-5 and TRBJ2-7; 7 bases line up with TRBD1. Germline V CDR1 and CDR2: SGHKS, YYEKEE (reference sequence). V was pared by 5 bases and J by 1 base, with 6 bases of the junction left unmatched. The CDR3 is made up of 14 amino acids. The CDR3 nucleotides read TGTGCCAGCAGGGGGACAGAGAATTCCTACGAGCAGTACTTC. It yields the protein CASRGTENSYEQYF.

This clonotype was observed a single time. A single base separates this from a much larger clone, so it may be a read error. This sequence joins TRBV10-1 and TRBJ1-2; D gene uncertain. This CDR3 region has 17 residues. CDR1 WNHNN and CDR2 SYGVQD come from the germline V gene (reference sequence). CDR3: CAGSPYIRSRKTYGYTF. The CDR3 bases are TGCGCCGGCAGTCCGTACATAAGATCGCGAAAGACCTATGGCTACACCTTC.

As concerns this clonotype: Possible read error: a much larger clone is one base away. CDR3 residues: CASSHGYPTSFSETQYF. In nucleotides, the CDR3 is TGTGCCAGCAGCCACGGCTATCCCACTTCTTTCTCTGAGACCCAGTACTTC. The chain links TRBV3-1 to TRBJ2-5; D gene uncertain. Trimming removed 3 bases from V and 5 bases from J, with 22 bases in between. From germline, CDR1 is LGHDT and CDR2 YNNKEL (reference sequence). This CDR3 spans 17 amino acids.